This T cell receptor (beta chain) appears in the sequencing data of a study of spatial heterogeneity in lung cancer. Overall study: Mean representation of each unique TCR and UMI combination in the raw reads exceeded nine occurrences. General study findings and limits: Counts of expanded alpha and beta TCRs within tumors tracked the tumor nonsynonymous mutation count.

There are a few counts of this clonotype. The antigen is unknown. TCR cDNA molecules were tagged individually, and each one carried a unique molecular identifier. In TCRdb, the 5' RACE reads were re-called with MiXCR into one record per CDR3 protein. The sample has about 7,000 distinct CDR3 sequences, around 14% seen once. The CDR3 consists of 14 residues. Germline loops: CDR1 PRHDT, CDR2 FYEKMQ (reference sequence). The ends lost 5 bases at V and 4 bases at J; junction bases unmatched: 1. Specified time point: sample taken at primary tumor resection. Without sorting, whole RNA was sequenced from tumor, nontumor lung or frozen PBMC.

The specimen comprised lung tumor tissue, sampled at surgery. This chain connects TRBV13 to TRBJ2-5; 13 nucleotides line up with TRBD2. The origin of this receptor is a female donor with early-stage non-small cell lung cancer. Here the CDR3 DNA reads TGTGCCAGCAGCCGACTAGCGGGGGGAGAGACCCAGTACTTC. As protein: CASSRLAGGETQYF.